This entry lists 2 T cell receptor beta chains sequenced from one sample in a study of T cell changes during pregnancy in multiple sclerosis. Profiled with immunoSEQ multiplex PCR; TCRdb holds only in-frame clones, not every one. This sample has about 92,000 clones, with 94% found just once. The sample here was peripheral blood, taken in the third trimester of pregnancy. Receptors originate from a female donor with multiple sclerosis, enrolled in a pregnancy study.

This chain joins TRBV5-1 and TRBJ2-5; TRBD2 matches at 11 bases. This CDR3 region has 16 residues. The junction had 9 bases not matched to a gene; V was cut back by 3 bases and J by 5 bases. Looked up from germline, CDR1 is SGHRS and CDR2 is YFSETQ. The CDR3 DNA reads as TGCGCCAGCAGCTCGTTTAGCGGGAGGGCCCAGGAGACCCAGTACTTC. Translation: CASSSFSGRAQETQYF.

The chain links TRBV6-4 to TRBJ1-2, with 10 bases lining up with TRBD1. Germline V gene sequence: CDR1 MRHNA, CDR2 SNTAGT. The CDR3 consists of 14 residues. The V gene end was trimmed by 4 bases and the J gene end by 4 bases; junction bases not matched to a gene: 3. The CDR3: CASSVGQGSYGYTF. As DNA, the CDR3 is TGTGCCAGCAGTGTGGGACAGGGGAGCTATGGCTACACCTTC.